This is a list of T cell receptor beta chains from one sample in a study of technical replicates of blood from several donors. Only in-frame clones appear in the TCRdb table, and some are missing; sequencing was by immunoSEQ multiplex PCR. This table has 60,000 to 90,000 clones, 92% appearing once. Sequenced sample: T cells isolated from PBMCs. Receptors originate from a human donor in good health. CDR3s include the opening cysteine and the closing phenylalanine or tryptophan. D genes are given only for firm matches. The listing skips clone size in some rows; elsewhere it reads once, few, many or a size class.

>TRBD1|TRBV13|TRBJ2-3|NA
CASSIAILDRYTDTQYF
TGTGCCAGCAGCATCGCCATACTGGACAGGTACACAGATACGCAGTATTTT
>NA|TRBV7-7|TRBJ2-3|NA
CASSLAAGAGTDTQYF
TGTGCTAGCAGCTTAGCAGCGGGCGCTGGCACAGATACGCAGTATTTT
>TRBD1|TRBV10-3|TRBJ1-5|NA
CAISEGTGGDWEPQHF
TGTGCCATCAGTGAAGGGACAGGGGGCGATTGGGAGCCCCAGCATTTT
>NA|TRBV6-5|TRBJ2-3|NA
CASSARTDADTQYF
TGTGCCAGCAGTGCTAGGACAGATGCAGATACGCAGTATTTT
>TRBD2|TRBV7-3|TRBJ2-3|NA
CASSGGSAPDTQYF
TGTGCCAGCAGCGGCGGGAGTGCCCCAGATACGCAGTATTTT
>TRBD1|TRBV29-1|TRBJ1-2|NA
CSVEGRGRNYGYTF
TGCAGCGTTGAAGGCAGGGGGCGGAACTATGGCTACACCTTC
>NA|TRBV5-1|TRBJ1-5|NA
CASTSGAANQPQHF
TGCGCCAGTACCAGTGGGGCAGCTAATCAGCCCCAGCATTTT
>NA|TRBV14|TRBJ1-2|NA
CASSRTGLGYGYTF
TGTGCCAGCAGCCGAACAGGGCTTGGCTATGGCTACACCTTC
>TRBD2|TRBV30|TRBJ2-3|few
CAWSRTSGTDTQYF
TGTGCCTGGAGTAGAACTAGCGGCACAGATACGCAGTATTTT
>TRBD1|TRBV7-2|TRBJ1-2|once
CASNTKTGGIGYTF
TGTGCCAGCAATACGAAGACAGGGGGGATTGGCTACACCTTC
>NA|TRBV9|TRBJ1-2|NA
CASSVVEANYGYTF
TGTGCCAGCAGCGTAGTCGAGGCTAACTATGGCTACACCTTC
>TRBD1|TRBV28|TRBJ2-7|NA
CASSYRGQEQYF
TGTGCCAGCAGTTACAGGGGGCAAGAGCAGTACTTC
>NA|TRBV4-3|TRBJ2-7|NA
CASSQEVSTLAYEQYF
TGCGCCAGCAGCCAAGAGGTGTCGACACTCGCCTACGAGCAGTACTTC
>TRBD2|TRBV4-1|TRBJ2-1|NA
CASSWSGRNNEQFF
TGCGCCAGCAGCTGGAGCGGGAGGAACAATGAGCAGTTCTTC
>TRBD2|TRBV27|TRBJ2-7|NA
CASSLGSGNTEQYF
TGTGCCAGCAGTTTGGGTAGCGGGAATACCGAGCAGTACTTC
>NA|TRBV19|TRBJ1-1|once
CASSDSPNTEAFF
TGTGCCAGTAGTGACTCGCCGAACACTGAAGCTTTCTTT
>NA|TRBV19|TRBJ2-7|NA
CASSTQVFSYEQYF
TGTGCCAGTAGTACGCAGGTATTCTCCTACGAGCAGTACTTC
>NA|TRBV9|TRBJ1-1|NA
CASSVNSQNTEAFF
TGTGCCAGCAGCGTTAACAGCCAGAACACTGAAGCTTTCTTT
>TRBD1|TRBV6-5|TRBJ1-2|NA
CASSGPTGGPYGYTF
TGTGCCAGCAGTGGACCGACAGGGGGACCTTATGGCTACACCTTC
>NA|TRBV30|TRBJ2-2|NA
CAWEPILPDTGELFF
TGTGCCTGGGAACCAATCCTTCCGGACACCGGGGAGCTGTTTTTT
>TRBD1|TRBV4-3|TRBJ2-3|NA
CASSQEIGGAGTDTQYF
TGCGCCAGCAGCCAAGAGATAGGGGGCGCAGGCACAGATACGCAGTATTTT
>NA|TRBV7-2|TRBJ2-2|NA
CASRRPLQGSGELFF
TGTGCCAGCAGGCGGCCCCTCCAGGGATCCGGGGAGCTGTTTTTT
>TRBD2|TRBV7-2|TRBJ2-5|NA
CASSLGVWTSGKETQYF
TGTGCCAGCAGCTTAGGAGTTTGGACTAGCGGGAAAGAGACCCAGTACTTC
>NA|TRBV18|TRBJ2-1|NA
CASAKGLNEQFF
TGTGCCAGCGCCAAGGGGCTCAATGAGCAGTTCTTC
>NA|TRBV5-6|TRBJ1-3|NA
CASSLAYRDSGNTIYF
TGTGCCAGCAGCTTGGCCTACCGGGACTCTGGAAACACCATATATTTT
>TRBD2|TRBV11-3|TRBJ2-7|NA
CASSLVSAGGPWEQYF
TGTGCCAGCAGCTTAGTATCAGCGGGAGGGCCGTGGGAGCAGTACTTC
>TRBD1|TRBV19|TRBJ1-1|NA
CASMRTGEIEAFF
TGTGCCAGTATGAGGACAGGGGAAATTGAAGCTTTCTTT
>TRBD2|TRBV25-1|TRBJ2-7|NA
CASSRLAGPYEQYF
TGTGCCAGCTCTAGACTAGCGGGGCCCTACGAGCAGTACTTC
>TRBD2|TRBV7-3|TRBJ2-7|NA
CASSPGGGYEQYF
TGTGCCAGCAGCCCCGGGGGGGGCTACGAGCAGTACTTC
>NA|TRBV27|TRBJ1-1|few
CASRVSGSTEAFF
TGTGCCAGCAGAGTATCAGGGTCCACTGAAGCTTTCTTT
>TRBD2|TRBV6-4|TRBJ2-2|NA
CASSRRLAGSNTGELFF
TGTGCCAGCAGCCGGCGGCTAGCGGGATCGAACACCGGGGAGCTGTTTTTT
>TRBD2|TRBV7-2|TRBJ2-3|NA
CASSRDYGDTQYF
TGTGCCAGCAGCCGGGACTACGGAGATACGCAGTATTTT
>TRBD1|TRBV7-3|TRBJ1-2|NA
CASSATGMGGYTF
TGTGCCAGCAGCGCGACAGGGATGGGTGGCTACACCTTC
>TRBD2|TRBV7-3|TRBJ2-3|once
CASSLAAGVTDTQYF
TGTGCCAGCAGCTTAGCGGCGGGAGTCACAGATACGCAGTATTTT
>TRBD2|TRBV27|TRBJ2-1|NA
CASTAGRGGNEQFF
TGTGCCAGCACAGCCGGGCGGGGGGGCAATGAGCAGTTCTTC
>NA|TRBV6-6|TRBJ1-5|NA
CASKGGSNQPQHF
TGTGCCAGCAAAGGGGGAAGCAATCAGCCCCAGCATTTT
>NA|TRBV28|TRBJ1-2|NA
CASSTQGVGGGYTF
TGTGCCAGCAGTACCCAGGGCGTGGGAGGAGGCTACACCTTC
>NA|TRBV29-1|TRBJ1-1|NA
CSVHEQGPEAFF
TGCAGCGTTCACGAACAGGGCCCTGAAGCTTTCTTT
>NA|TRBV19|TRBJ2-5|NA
CASRGGHYTQETQYF
TGTGCCAGTAGAGGGGGACACTATACGCAAGAGACCCAGTACTTC